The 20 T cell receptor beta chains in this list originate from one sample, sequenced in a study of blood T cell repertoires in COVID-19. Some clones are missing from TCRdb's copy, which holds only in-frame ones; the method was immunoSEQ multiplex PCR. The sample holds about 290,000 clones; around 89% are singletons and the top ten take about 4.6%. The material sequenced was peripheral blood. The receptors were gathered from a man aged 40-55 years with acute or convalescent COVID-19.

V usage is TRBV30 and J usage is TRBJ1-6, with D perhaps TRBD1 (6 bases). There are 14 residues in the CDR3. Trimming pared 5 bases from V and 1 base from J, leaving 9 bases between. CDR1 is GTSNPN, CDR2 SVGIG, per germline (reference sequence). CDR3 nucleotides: TGTGCCTGGTCAGGGGAGTCCTATAATTCACCCCTCCACTTT. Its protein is CAWSGESYNSPLHF.

The CDR3 bases are TGTGCCAGCAGCGGGACAGGGGGGCCTTACGAGCAGTACTTC. Its protein is CASSGTGGPYEQYF. The V gene is TRBV6-5, the J gene TRBJ2-7; 11 bases are a match to TRBD1. Losses at the gene ends were 6 bases for V and 4 bases for J; bases not matched to a gene: 5. The germline V gene encodes CDR1 MNHEY and CDR2 SVGAGI. The CDR3 extends over 14 amino acids.

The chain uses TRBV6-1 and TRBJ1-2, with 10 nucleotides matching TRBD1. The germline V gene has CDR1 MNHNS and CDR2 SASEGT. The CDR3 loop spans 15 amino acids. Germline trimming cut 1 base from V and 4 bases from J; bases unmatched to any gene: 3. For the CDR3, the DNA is TGTGCCAGCAGTGAAGGGACAGGGGGAATCTATGGCTACACCTTC. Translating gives CASSEGTGGIYGYTF.

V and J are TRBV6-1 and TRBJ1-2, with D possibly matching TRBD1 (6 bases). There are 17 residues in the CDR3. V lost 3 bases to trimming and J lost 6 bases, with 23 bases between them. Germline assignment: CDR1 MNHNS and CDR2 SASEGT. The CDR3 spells CASSDGGARSVWNGYTF. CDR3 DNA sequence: TGTGCCAGCAGTGACGGGGGGGCGAGGTCGGTGTGGAATGGCTACACCTTC.

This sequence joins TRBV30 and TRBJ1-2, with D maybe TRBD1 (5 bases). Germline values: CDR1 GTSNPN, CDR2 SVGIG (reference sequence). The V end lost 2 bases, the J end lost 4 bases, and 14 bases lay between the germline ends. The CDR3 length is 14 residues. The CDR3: CAWSRRGWSYGYTF. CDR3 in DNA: TGTGCCTGGAGTCGGAGGGGCTGGAGCTATGGCTACACCTTC.

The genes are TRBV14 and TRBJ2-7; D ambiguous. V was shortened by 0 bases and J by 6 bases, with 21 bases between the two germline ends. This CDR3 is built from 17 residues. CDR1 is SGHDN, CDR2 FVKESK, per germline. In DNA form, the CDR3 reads TGTGCCAGCAGCCAAGAAGAACTTAATTCTAGTCCCGGCGAGCAGTACTTC. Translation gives CASSQEELNSSPGEQYF. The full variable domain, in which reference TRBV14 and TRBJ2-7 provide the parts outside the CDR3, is EAGVTQFPSHSVIEKGQTVTLRCDPISGHDNLYWYRRVMGKEIKFLLHFVKESKQDESGMPNNRFLAERTGGTYSTLKVQPAELEDSGVYFCASSQEELNSSPGEQYFGPGTRLTVT.

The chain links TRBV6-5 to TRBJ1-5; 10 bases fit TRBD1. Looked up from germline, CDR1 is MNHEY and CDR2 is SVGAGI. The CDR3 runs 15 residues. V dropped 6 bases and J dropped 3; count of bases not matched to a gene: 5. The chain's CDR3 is CASRTGGANNQPQHF. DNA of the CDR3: TGTGCCAGCAGGACAGGGGGCGCGAACAATCAGCCCCAGCATTTT.

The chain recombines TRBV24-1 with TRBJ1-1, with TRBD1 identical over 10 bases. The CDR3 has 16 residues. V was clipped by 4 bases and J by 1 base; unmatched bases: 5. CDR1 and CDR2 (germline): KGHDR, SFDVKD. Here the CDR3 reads CATSEGTGVGNTEAFF. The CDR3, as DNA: TGTGCCACCAGTGAGGGGACAGGGGTAGGGAACACTGAAGCTTTCTTT.

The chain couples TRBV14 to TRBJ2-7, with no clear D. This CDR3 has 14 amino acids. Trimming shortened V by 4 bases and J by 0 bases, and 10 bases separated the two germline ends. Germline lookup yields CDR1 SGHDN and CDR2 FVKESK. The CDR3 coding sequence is TGTGCCAGCAGCCTCCAGTGGTCCTCCTACGAGCAGTACTTC. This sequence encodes CASSLQWSSYEQYF.

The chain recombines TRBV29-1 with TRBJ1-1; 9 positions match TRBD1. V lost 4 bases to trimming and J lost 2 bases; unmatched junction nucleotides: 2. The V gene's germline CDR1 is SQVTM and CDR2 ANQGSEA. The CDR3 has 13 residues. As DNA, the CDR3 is TGCAGCGTTGTGGACAGGGGCAACACTGAAGCTTTCTTT. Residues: CSVVDRGNTEAFF.

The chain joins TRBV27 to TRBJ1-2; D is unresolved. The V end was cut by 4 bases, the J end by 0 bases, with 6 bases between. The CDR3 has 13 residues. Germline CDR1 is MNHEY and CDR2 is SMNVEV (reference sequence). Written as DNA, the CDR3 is TGTGCCAGCAGTTGGGCAGCTAACTATGGCTACACCTTC. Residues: CASSWAANYGYTF.

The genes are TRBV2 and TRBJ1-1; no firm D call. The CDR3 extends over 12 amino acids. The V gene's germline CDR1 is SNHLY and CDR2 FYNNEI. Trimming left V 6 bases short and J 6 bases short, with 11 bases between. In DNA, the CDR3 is TGTGCCAGCAGGGGCGACGGCCCTGAAGCTTTCTTT. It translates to CASRGDGPEAFF.

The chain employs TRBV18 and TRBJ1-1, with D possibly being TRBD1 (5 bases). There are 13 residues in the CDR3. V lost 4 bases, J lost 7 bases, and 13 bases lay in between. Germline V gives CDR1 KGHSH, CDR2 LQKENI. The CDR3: CASSRAGLDEAFF. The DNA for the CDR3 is TGTGCCAGCTCACGGGCGGGGCTGGATGAAGCTTTCTTT.

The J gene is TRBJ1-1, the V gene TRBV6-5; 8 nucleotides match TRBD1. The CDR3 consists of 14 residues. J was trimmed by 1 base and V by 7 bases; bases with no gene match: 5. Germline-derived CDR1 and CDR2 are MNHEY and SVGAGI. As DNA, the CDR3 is TGTGCCAGCACCGAGGGGACAGGGAACACTGAAGCTTTCTTT. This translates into CASTEGTGNTEAFF.

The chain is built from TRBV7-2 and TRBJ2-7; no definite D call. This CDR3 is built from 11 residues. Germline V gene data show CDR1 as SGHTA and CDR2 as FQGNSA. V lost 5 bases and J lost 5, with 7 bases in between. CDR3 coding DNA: TGTGCCAGCAGCGCCTATGACGAGCAGTACTTC. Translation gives CASSAYDEQYF.

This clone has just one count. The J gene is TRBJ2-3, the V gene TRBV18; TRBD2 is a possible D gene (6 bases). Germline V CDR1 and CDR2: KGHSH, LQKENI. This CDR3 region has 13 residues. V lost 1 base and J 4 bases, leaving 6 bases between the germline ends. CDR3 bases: TGTGCCAGCTCACCACGGGGGGCAGATACGCAGTATTTT. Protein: CASSPRGADTQYF.

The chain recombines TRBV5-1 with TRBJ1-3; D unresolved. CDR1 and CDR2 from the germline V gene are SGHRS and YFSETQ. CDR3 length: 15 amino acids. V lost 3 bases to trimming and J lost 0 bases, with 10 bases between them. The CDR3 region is CASSSLPSSGNTIYF. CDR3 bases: TGCGCCAGCAGCTCTCTACCGAGCTCTGGAAACACCATATATTTT.

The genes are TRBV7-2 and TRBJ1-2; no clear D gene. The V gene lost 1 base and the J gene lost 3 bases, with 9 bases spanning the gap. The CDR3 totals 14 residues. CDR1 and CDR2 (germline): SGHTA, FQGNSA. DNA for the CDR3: TGTGCCAGCAGCTTAGTTAGGACTGACTATGGCTACACCTTC. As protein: CASSLVRTDYGYTF.

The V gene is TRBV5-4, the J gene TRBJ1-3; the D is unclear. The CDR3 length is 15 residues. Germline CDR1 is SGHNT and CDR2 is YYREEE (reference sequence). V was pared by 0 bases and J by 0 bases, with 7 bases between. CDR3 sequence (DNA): TGTGCCAGCAGCTTGGGGGCCGTCTCTGGAAACACCATATATTTT. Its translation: CASSLGAVSGNTIYF.

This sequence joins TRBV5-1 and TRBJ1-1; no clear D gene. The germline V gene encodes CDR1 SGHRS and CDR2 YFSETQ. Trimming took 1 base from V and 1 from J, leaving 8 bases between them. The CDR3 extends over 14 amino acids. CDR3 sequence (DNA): TGCGCCAGCAGCTTGAATAATAGGAACACTGAAGCTTTCTTT. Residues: CASSLNNRNTEAFF.